This TCR beta chain was sequenced during a study of shared clonotypes between healthy human individuals. CD45RA+ naive and CD45RA-negative memory subsets were separated from CD4+ cells. Measured with immunoSEQ multiplex PCR; TCRdb has only the in-frame clones, and not every one. The sample carries about 2,500,000 clones, 90% to 95% recorded once. CDR3 size: 14 residues. Germline CDR1 and CDR2: SGHRS and YFSETQ. The V and J ends lost 2 bases and 3 bases respectively, with 11 bases between them. What was sequenced was naive CD4+ T cells sorted from blood. The subset: CD45RA+ positively selected. V gene TRBV5-1 combines with J gene TRBJ1-2; D is possibly TRBD1 (6 bases). The clonotype was recovered from a man aged 18 to 29 in good health. The CDR3: CASSFFYRDYGYTF. Here the CDR3 DNA reads TGCGCCAGCAGCTTCTTTTACAGGGACTATGGCTACACCTTC.